Sequencing of this T cell receptor (beta chain) was carried out in a study of CXCR3-negative and CXCR3-positive naive CD8 T cells. The libraries of TRB cDNA were constructed through 5' RACE using UMI labels. TCRdb reanalyzed the 5' RACE reads and collapses them to one entry per CDR3 protein, without DNA. This table lists 49,000 or so distinct CDR3 sequences. Findings of the study overall: Naive cells positive for CXCR3 carried more hydrophobic TRB CDR3s than CXCR3-negative ones.

Comment on this clonotype: What it binds is unknown.

The V gene's germline CDR1 is MNHEY and CDR2 SVGEGT. CDR3 length equals 15 residues. Sequenced: naive CXCR3+ CD8+ T cells from blood. This sample's subset: CD45RO-CCR7+CD27+CD95- naive CD8+ T cells expressing CXCR3 (TNR3+). The chain is built from TRBV6-2 or TRBV6-3 and TRBJ2-1; TCRdb's assignment of TRBD1 cannot be checked, as there is no DNA. This clonotype was obtained from a human donor in good health. Some clones in this sample may be carry-over from other donors' samples. CDR3 amino acids: CASSYPGGTRDEQFF.